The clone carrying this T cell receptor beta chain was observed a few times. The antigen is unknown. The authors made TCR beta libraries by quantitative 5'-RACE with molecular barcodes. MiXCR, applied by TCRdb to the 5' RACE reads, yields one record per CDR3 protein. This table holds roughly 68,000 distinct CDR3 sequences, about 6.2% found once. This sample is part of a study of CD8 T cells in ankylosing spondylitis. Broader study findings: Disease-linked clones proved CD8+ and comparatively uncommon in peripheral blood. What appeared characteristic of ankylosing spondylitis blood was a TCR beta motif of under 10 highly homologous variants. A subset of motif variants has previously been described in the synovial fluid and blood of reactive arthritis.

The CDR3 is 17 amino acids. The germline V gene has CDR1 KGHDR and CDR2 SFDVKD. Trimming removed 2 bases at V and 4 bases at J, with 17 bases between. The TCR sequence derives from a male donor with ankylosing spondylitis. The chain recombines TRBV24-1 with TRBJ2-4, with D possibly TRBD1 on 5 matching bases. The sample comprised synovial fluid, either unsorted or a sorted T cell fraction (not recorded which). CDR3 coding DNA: TGTGCCACCAGTGATTCGACAGACCCTCCAAGAAAAAACATTCAGTACTTC. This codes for CATSDSTDPPRKNIQYF.